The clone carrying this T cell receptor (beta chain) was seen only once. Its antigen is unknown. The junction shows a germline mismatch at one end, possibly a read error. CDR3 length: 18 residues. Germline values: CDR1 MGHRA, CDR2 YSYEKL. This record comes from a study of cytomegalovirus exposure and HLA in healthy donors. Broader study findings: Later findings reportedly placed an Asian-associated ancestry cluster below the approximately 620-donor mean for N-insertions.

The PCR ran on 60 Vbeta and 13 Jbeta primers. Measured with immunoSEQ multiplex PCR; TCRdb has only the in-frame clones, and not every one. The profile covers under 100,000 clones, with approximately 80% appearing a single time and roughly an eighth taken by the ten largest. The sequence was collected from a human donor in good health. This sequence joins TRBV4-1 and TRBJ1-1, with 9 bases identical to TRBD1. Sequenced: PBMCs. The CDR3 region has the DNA TGCGCCAGCAGCCACCCCCGGGGACAGGGTAGGCTGAACCCTGAAGCTTTCTTT. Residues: CASSHPRGQGRLNPEAFF.